The present entry profiles one T cell receptor (beta chain) with its context. These data belong to a study of memory CD4+ T cells and cytomegalovirus serostatus. Germline V lookup: CDR1 SGHKS, CDR2 YYEKEE (reference sequence). V was cut by 5 bases and J by 1 base, with 13 bases left in between. The CDR3 covers 16 residues. The sort gate was single viable CD3+CD4+CD8-CD45RO+ cells for memory CD4+ T cells. Total CD4+ T cells were enriched by CD4 positive selection. Sequencing used immunoSEQ multiplex PCR; TCRdb keeps in-frame clones, though not all of them. The data contain about 41,000 clones, 70% to 80% of them singletons.

This TCR was recovered from an adult in good health and CMV-seronegative. This chain links TRBV5-5 with TRBJ2-6, with a possible D match to TRBD1 (6 bases). The source material was memory CD4+ T cells from blood. CDR3 loop: CASSSTGRSGANVLTF. The DNA for the CDR3 is TGTGCCAGCAGTAGTACAGGGAGATCTGGGGCCAACGTCCTGACTTTC.